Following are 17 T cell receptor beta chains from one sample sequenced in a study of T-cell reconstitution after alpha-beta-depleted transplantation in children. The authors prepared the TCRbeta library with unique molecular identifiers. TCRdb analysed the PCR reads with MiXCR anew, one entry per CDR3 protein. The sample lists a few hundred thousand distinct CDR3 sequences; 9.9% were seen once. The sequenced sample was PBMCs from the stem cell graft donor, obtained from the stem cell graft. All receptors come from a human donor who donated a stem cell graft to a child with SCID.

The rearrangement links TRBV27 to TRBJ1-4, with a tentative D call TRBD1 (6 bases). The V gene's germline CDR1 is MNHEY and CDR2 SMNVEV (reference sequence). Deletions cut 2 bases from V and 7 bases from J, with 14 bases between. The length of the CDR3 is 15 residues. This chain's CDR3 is CASSLARGRVEKLFF. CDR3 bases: TGTGCCAGCAGTTTAGCCAGGGGAAGGGTTGAAAAACTGTTTTTT.

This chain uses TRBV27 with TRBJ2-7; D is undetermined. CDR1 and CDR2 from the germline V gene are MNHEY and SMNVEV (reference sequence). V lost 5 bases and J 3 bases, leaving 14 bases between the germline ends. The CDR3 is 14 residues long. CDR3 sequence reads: CASSLLGKDYEQYF. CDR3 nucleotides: TGTGCCAGCAGTCTCTTGGGGAAGGACTACGAGCAGTACTTC.

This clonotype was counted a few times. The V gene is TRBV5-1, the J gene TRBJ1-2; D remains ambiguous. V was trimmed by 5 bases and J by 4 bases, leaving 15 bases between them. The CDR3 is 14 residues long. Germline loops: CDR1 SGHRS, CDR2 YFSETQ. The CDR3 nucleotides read TGCGCCAGCAGTGTGGTTGACGTATCCTATGGCTACACCTTC. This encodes CASSVVDVSYGYTF.

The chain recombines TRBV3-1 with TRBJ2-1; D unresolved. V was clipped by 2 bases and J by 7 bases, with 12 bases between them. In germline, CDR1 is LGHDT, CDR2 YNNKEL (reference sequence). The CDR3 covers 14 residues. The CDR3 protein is CASSQLSSLNEQFF. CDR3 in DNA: TGTGCCAGCAGCCAATTATCCAGCCTGAATGAGCAGTTCTTC.

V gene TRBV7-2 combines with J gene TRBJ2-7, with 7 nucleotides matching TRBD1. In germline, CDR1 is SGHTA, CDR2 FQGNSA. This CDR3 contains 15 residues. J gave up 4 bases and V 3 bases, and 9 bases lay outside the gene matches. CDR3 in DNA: TGTGCCAGCAGCTTCTCGACAGGGAGATGGTACGAGCAGTACTTC. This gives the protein CASSFSTGRWYEQYF.

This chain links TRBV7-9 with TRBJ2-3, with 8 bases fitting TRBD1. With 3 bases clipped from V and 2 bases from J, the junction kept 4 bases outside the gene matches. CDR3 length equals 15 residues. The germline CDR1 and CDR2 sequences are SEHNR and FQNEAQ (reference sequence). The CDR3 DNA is TGTGCCAGCAGCTTCACGGGACAGGTCACAGATACGCAGTATTTT. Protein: CASSFTGQVTDTQYF.

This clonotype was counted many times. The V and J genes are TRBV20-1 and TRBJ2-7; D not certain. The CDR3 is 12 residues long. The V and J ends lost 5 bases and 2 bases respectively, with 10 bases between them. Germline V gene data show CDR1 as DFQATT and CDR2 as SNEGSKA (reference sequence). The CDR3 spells CSAQSVPYEQYF. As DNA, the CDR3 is TGCAGTGCTCAGTCCGTACCCTACGAGCAGTACTTC.

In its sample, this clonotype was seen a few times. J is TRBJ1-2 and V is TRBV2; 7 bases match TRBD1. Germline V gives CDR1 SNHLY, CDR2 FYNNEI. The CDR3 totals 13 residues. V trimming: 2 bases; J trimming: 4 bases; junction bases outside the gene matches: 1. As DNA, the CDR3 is TGTGCCAGCAGTGAAAGACAGGGCTATGGCTACACCTTC. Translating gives CASSERQGYGYTF.

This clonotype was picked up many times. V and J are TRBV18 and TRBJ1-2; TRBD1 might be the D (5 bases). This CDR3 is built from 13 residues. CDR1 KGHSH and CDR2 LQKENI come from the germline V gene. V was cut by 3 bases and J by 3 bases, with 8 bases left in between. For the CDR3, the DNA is TGTGCCAGCTCACCGCAACAGGACTATGGCTACACCTTC. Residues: CASSPQQDYGYTF. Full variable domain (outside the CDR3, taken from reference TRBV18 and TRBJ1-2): NAGVMQNPRHLVRRRGQEARLRCSPMKGHSHVYWYRQLPEEGLKFMVYLQKENIIDESGMPKERFSAEFPKEGPSILRIQQVVRGDSAAYFCASSPQQDYGYTFGSGTRLTVV.

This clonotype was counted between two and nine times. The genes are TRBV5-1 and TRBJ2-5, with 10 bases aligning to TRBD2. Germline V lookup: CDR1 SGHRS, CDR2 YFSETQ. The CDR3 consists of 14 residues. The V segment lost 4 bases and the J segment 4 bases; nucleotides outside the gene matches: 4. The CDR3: CASSQAGGLETQYF. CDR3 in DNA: TGCGCCAGCAGCCAAGCGGGGGGGCTAGAGACCCAGTACTTC. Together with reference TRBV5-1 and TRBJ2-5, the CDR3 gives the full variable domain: KAGVTQTPRYLIKTRGQQVTLSCSPISGHRSVSWYQQTPGQGLQFLFEYFSETQRNKGNFPGRFSGRQFSNSRSEMNVSTLELGDSALYLCASSQAGGLETQYFGPGTRLLVL.

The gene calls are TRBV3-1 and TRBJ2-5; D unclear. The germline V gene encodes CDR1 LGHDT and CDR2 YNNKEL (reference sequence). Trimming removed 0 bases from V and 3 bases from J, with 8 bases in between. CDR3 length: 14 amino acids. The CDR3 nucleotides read TGTGCCAGCAGCCAAGAAATTGGAGAAGAGACCCAGTACTTC. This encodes CASSQEIGEETQYF.

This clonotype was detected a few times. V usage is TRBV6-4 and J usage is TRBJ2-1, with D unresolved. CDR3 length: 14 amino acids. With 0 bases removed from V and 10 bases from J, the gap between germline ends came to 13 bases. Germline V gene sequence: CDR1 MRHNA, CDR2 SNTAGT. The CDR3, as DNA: TGTGCCAGCAGTGACTCGCCCCACGGGTCGGAGCAGTTCTTC. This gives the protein CASSDSPHGSEQFF.

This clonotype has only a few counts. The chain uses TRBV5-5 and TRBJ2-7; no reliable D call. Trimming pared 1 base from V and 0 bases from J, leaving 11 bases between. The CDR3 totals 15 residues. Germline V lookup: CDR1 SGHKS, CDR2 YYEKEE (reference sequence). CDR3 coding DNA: TGTGCCAGCAGCTTGCTCTCAGACTTCTCCTACGAGCAGTACTTC. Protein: CASSLLSDFSYEQYF.

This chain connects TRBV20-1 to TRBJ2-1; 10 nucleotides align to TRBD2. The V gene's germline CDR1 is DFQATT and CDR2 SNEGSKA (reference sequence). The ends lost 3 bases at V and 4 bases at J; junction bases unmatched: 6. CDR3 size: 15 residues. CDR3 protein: CSASPLAGIYNEQFF. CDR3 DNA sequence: TGCAGTGCTAGCCCACTAGCGGGGATTTACAATGAGCAGTTCTTC.

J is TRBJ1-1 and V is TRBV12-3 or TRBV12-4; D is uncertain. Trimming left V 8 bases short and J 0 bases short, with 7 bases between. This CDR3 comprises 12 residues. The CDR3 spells CASSRMNTEAFF. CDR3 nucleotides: TGTGCCAGCTCGCGGATGAACACTGAAGCTTTCTTT.

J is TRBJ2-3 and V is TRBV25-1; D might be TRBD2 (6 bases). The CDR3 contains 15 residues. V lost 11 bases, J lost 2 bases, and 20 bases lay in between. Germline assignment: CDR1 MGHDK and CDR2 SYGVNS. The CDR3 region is CAASTGGGFTDTQYF. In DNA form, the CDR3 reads TGTGCCGCCAGCACTGGGGGAGGATTCACAGATACGCAGTATTTT.

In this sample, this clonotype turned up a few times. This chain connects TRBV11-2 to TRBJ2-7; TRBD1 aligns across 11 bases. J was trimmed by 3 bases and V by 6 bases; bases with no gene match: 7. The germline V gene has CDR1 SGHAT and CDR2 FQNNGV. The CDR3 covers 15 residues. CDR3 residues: CASRNSGTGGYEQYF. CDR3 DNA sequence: TGTGCCAGCAGGAACTCCGGGACAGGGGGCTACGAGCAGTACTTC.